Sequencing of this T cell receptor (beta chain) was carried out in a study of shared clonotypes between healthy human individuals. Broader study findings: Having only a few donors restricted how much genetic and exposure-history diversity was captured.

Naive-designated CD8 cells lacked CD45RO, were positively enriched for CCR7, and omitted terminally differentiated effector memory CD45RA+ cells. As concerns this clone: Antigen specificity is unknown.

The V gene's germline CDR1 is MNHEY and CDR2 SMNVEV (reference sequence). V was cut by 5 bases and J by 2 bases, with 10 bases left in between. The CDR3 spans 13 residues. Researchers divided each subset's genomic DNA evenly across several immunoSEQ plates. Authors' methods: Junction-only sequences produced by ImmunoSEQ had no quality scores, so filtering differed. Assay: immunoSEQ multiplex PCR; the TCRdb copy retains only in-frame clones and omits some. Clone size and V and J calls were adopted from that table, with D and trimming inferred from the DNA. The sample includes about 2.2 million clones, 85% to 95% of them seen just once.

The sequence was collected from a man younger than 30 in good health. Some clones in this sample may be carry-over from other donors' samples. The specimen was naive CD8+ T cells from PBMCs. The chain joins TRBV27 to TRBJ2-7; D remains ambiguous. The CDR3 protein is CASSQAFTYEQYF. The DNA of the CDR3 is TGTGCCAGCAGTCAGGCATTCACCTACGAGCAGTACTTC.